The present entry profiles one T cell receptor beta chain with its context. The data originate from a study of cytomegalovirus exposure and HLA in healthy donors. With 60 Vbeta and 13 Jbeta primers, the PCR was carried out. Assay used: immunoSEQ multiplex PCR; TCRdb lists only in-frame clones, some missing. The repertoire has fewer than 120,000 clones, approximately 80% of them found once; the top ten carry about 2.9%. V was cut by 2 bases and J by 1 base, with 15 bases left in between. Germline CDR1 reads KGHSH; CDR2 reads LQKENI. There are 17 residues in the CDR3. This clonotype was sampled from a woman aged 60-75 years in good health and CMV-seropositive. The chain links TRBV18 to TRBJ1-5, with D tentatively TRBD1 (6 bases). Source material: PBMCs. CDR3 in DNA: TGTGCCAGCTCACCAACACAGGGCCCCCAGAGCAATCAGCCCCAGCATTTT. Protein product: CASSPTQGPQSNQPQHF.